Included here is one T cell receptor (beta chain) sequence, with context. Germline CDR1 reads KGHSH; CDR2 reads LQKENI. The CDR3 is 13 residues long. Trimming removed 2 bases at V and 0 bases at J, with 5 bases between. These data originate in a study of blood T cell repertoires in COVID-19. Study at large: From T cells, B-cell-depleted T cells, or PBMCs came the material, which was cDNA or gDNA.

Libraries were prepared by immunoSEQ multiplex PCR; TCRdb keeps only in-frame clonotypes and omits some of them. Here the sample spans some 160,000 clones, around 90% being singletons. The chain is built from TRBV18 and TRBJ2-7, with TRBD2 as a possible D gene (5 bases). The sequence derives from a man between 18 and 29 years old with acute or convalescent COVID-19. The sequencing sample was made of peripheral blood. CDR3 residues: CASSPGSSYEQYF. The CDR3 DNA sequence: TGTGCCAGCTCACCAGGGAGCTCCTACGAGCAGTACTTC. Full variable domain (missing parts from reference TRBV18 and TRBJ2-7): NAGVMQNPRHLVRRRGQEARLRCSPMKGHSHVYWYRQLPEEGLKFMVYLQKENIIDESGMPKERFSAEFPKEGPSILRIQQVVRGDSAAYFCASSPGSSYEQYFGPGTRLTVT.